This TCR beta chain was sequenced for a study of a mutant IDH1 vaccine in newly diagnosed glioma. The time point denotes: week 11, during vaccination. Vaccination used 300 ug of mutant IDH1 20-mer peptide per dose, with topical imiquimod. Method: immunoSEQ multiplex PCR; TCRdb's copy keeps in-frame clones and lacks some. This sample yields 120,000 or so clones, of which around 80% are seen a single time; around 5.5% belongs to the top ten. Of note for this clone: Its cognate antigen is unknown.

The study, taken as a whole, reports: Vaccination elicited immune responses in 90% to 95% of patients.

The CDR3 sequence is 21 residues long. The germline V and J ends were trimmed by 0 bases and 6 bases, with 30 bases remaining between them. Looked up from germline, CDR1 is LGHNT and CDR2 is FRNRAP. The chain has TRBV12-5 and TRBJ1-5; D perhaps matches TRBD1 (6 bases). The sequence derives from a man aged 40-49 years with glioma. The specimen comprised PBMCs, sampled from a glioma patient whose treatment included an IDH1 peptide vaccine. The CDR3 DNA is TGTGCTAGTGGTTTGGTATCTCTTACGACAGGAGAAAAAGGAGGGAGTCAGCCCCAGCATTTT. This encodes CASGLVSLTTGEKGGSQPQHF.